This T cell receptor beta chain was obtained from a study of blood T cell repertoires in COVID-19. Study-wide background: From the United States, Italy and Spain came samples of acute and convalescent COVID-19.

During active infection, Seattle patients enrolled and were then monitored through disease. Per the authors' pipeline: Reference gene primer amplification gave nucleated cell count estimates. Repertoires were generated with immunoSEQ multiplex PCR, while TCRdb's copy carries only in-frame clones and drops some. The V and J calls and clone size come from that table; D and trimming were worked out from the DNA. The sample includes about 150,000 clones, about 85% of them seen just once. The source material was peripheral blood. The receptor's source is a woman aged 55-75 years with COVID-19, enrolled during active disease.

The CDR3 spells CASSLVGTGGYGYTF. For the CDR3, the DNA is TGTGCCAGCAGCTTGGTGGGGACAGGGGGCTATGGCTACACCTTC. The chain links TRBV5-6 to TRBJ1-2; TRBD1 agrees at 11 bases. CDR1 and CDR2 (germline): SGHDT, YYEEEE. V dropped 0 bases and J dropped 4; count of bases not matched to a gene: 2. This CDR3 has 15 residues. Using reference TRBV5-6 and TRBJ1-2 for the parts outside the CDR3, the full variable domain is DAGVTQSPTHLIKTRGQQVTLRCSPKSGHDTVSWYQQALGQGPQFIFQYYEEEERQRGNFPDRFSGHQFPNYSSELNVNALLLGDSALYLCASSLVGTGGYGYTFGSGTRLTVV.